This passage covers 22 T cell receptor beta chains from one sample sequenced in a study of somatic mutations in cytotoxic T cells in rheumatoid arthritis. The assay was immunoSEQ multiplex PCR, and TCRdb's table has in-frame clones only and misses some. The data show about 30,000 clones, with 75% to 85% seen just once and more than 6.5% held by the top ten. Input material: CD8+ T cells sorted from blood. The receptors come from an adult with rheumatoid arthritis.

A remark on this clone: This sample includes further DNA sequences coding for the same CDR3. The rearrangement joins TRBV5-5 to TRBJ2-7; TRBD1 is a possible D gene (5 bases). The germline V gene has CDR1 SGHKS and CDR2 YYEKEE (reference sequence). V was pared by 0 bases and J by 5 bases, with 12 bases between. The CDR3 has 14 amino acids. Here the CDR3 DNA reads TGTGCCAGCAGCTTGGGGCAGGGTAAGAACGAGCAGTACTTC. This gives the protein CASSLGQGKNEQYF. The full variable domain, with the rest looked up from reference TRBV5-5 and TRBJ2-7, is DAGVTQSPTHLIKTRGQQVTLRCSPISGHKSVSWYQQVLGQGPQFIFQYYEKEERGRGNFPDRFSARQFPNYSSELNVNALLLGDSALYLCASSLGQGKNEQYFGPGTRLTVT.

J is TRBJ2-5 and V is TRBV29-1; D ambiguous. Trimming took 3 bases from V and 2 from J, leaving 10 bases between them. The CDR3 consists of 13 residues. Germline V lookup: CDR1 SQVTM, CDR2 ANQGSEA. CDR3 region: CSVDVEGQETQYF. The CDR3 coding sequence is TGCAGCGTTGATGTGGAAGGGCAAGAGACCCAGTACTTC.

The chain couples TRBV9 to TRBJ2-5; 14 bases match TRBD2. Germline CDR1 and CDR2: SGDLS and YYNGEE. V lost 4 bases, J lost 5 bases, and 16 bases stayed unmatched. This CDR3 region has 19 residues. In DNA, the CDR3 is TGTGCCAGCAGCCCTCACTCTAGACTAGCGGGGGGGATGAGGGAGACCCAGTACTTC. Translated: CASSPHSRLAGGMRETQYF.

The CDR3: CASSPWGAGGPYEQFF. CDR3 bases: TGTGCCAGCAGTCCCTGGGGAGCGGGGGGGCCCTATGAGCAGTTCTTC. The V and J genes are TRBV27 and TRBJ2-1; TRBD2 matches 10 bases. The junction had 12 bases not matched to a gene; V was cut back by 5 bases and J by 8 bases. This CDR3 region has 16 residues. CDR1 and CDR2 from the germline V gene are MNHEY and SMNVEV (reference sequence).

V is TRBV30 and J is TRBJ1-6; a weak D match, TRBD1 (6 bases). The CDR3 spans 14 residues. Germline V gene sequence: CDR1 GTSNPN, CDR2 SVGIG (reference sequence). V lost 0 bases and J 7 bases, leaving 10 bases between the germline ends. The CDR3 bases are TGTGCCTGGAGTGTTGGGACACGGAATTCACCCCTCCACTTT. This gives the protein CAWSVGTRNSPLHF.

This chain joins TRBV11-2 and TRBJ1-3, with D possibly TRBD1 on 5 matching bases. V was cut by 6 bases and J by 0 bases, with 6 bases left in between. The germline V gene encodes CDR1 SGHAT and CDR2 FQNNGV. The CDR3 contains 13 residues. CDR3 in amino acids: CASRGDSGNTIYF. In DNA form, the CDR3 reads TGTGCCAGCAGAGGGGACTCTGGAAACACCATATATTTT.

The chain has TRBV28 and TRBJ1-2, with a tentative D call TRBD1 (6 bases). With 1 base removed from V and 5 bases from J, the gap between germline ends came to 20 bases. The CDR3 is 17 amino acids. CDR1 MDHEN and CDR2 SYDVKM come from the germline V gene. The CDR3 region is CASSLFPTGLGLYGYTF. CDR3 in DNA: TGTGCCAGCAGTTTATTCCCGACAGGACTGGGACTGTATGGCTACACCTTC.

This clone was seen only a few times. The rearrangement joins TRBV7-9 to TRBJ1-2, with D perhaps TRBD1 (5 bases). CDR3 length: 14 amino acids. Germline CDR1 reads SEHNR; CDR2 reads FQNEAQ (reference sequence). Trimming took 5 bases from V and 4 from J, leaving 14 bases between them. This CDR3 reads CASSRSGGAYGYTF. DNA for the CDR3: TGTGCCAGCAGCCGATCGGGCGGGGCCTATGGCTACACCTTC.

V gene TRBV6-5 combines with J gene TRBJ1-5; the D is unclear. Between the trimmed V and J ends, which lost 4 bases and 3 bases, there was a span of 4 bases. The CDR3 runs 12 residues. CDR1 MNHEY and CDR2 SVGAGI come from the germline V gene. The CDR3 protein is CASSSHNQPQHF. DNA for the CDR3: TGTGCCAGCAGTTCCCACAATCAGCCCCAGCATTTT.

The gene calls are TRBV6-5 and TRBJ2-5; D possibly uses TRBD1 or TRBD2 (5 bases each). Matching the DNA end better, TRBJ2-7 makes the J call doubtful. CDR3 length: 15 residues. Germline V lookup: CDR1 MNHEY, CDR2 SVGAGI. The CDR3, as DNA: TGTGCCAGCAGCCGAGGGACGGGTTTATCCTACGAGCAGTACTTC. Its protein is CASSRGTGLSYEQYF.

The DNA for the CDR3 is TGTGCCACCAGACCGGGGGGTTCCTACAATGAGCAGTTCTTC. Its translation is CATRPGGSYNEQFF. This chain links TRBV6-5 with TRBJ2-1; TRBD2 agrees at 7 bases. The V and J ends lost 10 bases and 1 base, in that order; junction bases with no gene match: 7. CDR1 is MNHEY, CDR2 SVGAGI, per germline. This CDR3 contains 14 residues.

This clone came up a few times. The chain has TRBV19 and TRBJ1-6; the match to TRBD1 covers 7 bases. The junction had 10 bases not matched to a gene; V was cut back by 6 bases and J by 8 bases. The length of the CDR3 is 15 residues. Per germline, CDR1 LNHDA and CDR2 SQIVND (reference sequence). CDR3 residues: CASSFDRVKDSPLHF. CDR3 nucleotides: TGTGCCAGTAGCTTCGACAGGGTTAAGGATTCACCCCTCCACTTT.

CDR3 sequence (DNA): TGTGCCAGCAGCTCCTACCGGGACTCGGCCGATGAGCAGTTCTTC. It is translated as CASSSYRDSADEQFF. The chain carries TRBV11-3 and TRBJ2-1; D perhaps matches TRBD2 (6 bases). V was clipped by 4 bases and J by 8 bases, with 18 bases between them. Germline CDR1 and CDR2: SGHNT and YENEEA. The CDR3 spans 15 residues.

V usage is TRBV7-3 and J usage is TRBJ2-1, with D perhaps given as TRBD1 or TRBD2 (6 bases each). This CDR3 has 16 residues. Germline CDR1 reads SGHTA; CDR2 reads FQGTGA. V lost 3 bases and J lost 6, with 18 bases in between. In DNA, the CDR3 is TGTGCCAGCAGCTTCCTTCGACGGGGGCGAGCCAATGAGCAGTTCTTC. Protein: CASSFLRRGRANEQFF.

The chain recombines TRBV7-9 with TRBJ2-7, with 12 positions matching TRBD2. V was pared by 5 bases and J by 1 base, with 6 bases of the junction left unmatched. Germline V CDR1 and CDR2: SEHNR, FQNEAQ (reference sequence). This CDR3 has 16 residues. CDR3 protein: CASSPTSGGLSYEQYF. The CDR3 DNA sequence: TGTGCCAGCAGCCCCACTAGCGGGGGGCTTTCCTACGAGCAGTACTTC.

The chain has TRBV7-9 and TRBJ1-4; D is unclear. V lost 3 bases and J lost 0, with 14 bases in between. Germline V gene lookup returns CDR1 SEHNR and CDR2 FQNEAQ (reference sequence). The CDR3 sequence is 17 residues long. The CDR3 spells CASSFPVAASTNEKLFF. The DNA of the CDR3 is TGTGCCAGCAGCTTCCCCGTGGCAGCATCAACTAATGAAAAACTGTTTTTT.

The chain combines TRBV28 with TRBJ1-4; D gene uncertain. In germline, CDR1 is MDHEN, CDR2 SYDVKM. The CDR3 is 16 residues long. V was shortened by 4 bases and J by 7 bases, with 19 bases between the two germline ends. The CDR3, as DNA: TGTGCCAGCAGTTCCCCGAAAATTTCGGTAACTGAAAAACTGTTTTTT. Translation: CASSSPKISVTEKLFF.

This clone was seen only a few times. The V and J genes are TRBV27 and TRBJ2-1; D is unclear. The CDR3 consists of 15 residues. V was trimmed by 5 bases and J by 0 bases, leaving 11 bases between them. Germline-derived CDR1 and CDR2 are MNHEY and SMNVEV (reference sequence). The CDR3 loop is CASSLTSSSYNEQFF. DNA for the CDR3: TGTGCCAGCAGTCTAACCTCGAGCTCCTACAATGAGCAGTTCTTC.

The V gene is TRBV4-2, the J gene TRBJ1-6, with D hard to call. Trimming removed 4 bases from V and 7 bases from J, with 8 bases in between. The CDR3 sequence is 13 residues long. Germline V gene lookup returns CDR1 LGHNA and CDR2 YNFKEQ. The CDR3: CASSPGGNSPLHF. The DNA of the CDR3 is TGTGCCAGCAGCCCAGGTGGGAATTCACCCCTCCACTTT.

The rearrangement links TRBV6-1 to TRBJ2-2; 7 nucleotides match TRBD1. Unmatched junction bases numbered 4, after V lost 0 bases and J lost 6 bases. The CDR3 has 15 amino acids. Germline V gene lookup returns CDR1 MNHNS and CDR2 SASEGT. CDR3: CASSEAGGAPGELFF. In DNA, the CDR3 is TGTGCCAGCAGTGAAGCAGGGGGCGCACCCGGGGAGCTGTTTTTT.

This chain joins TRBV10-2 and TRBJ1-6; D is undetermined. The CDR3 has 11 amino acids. Germline CDR1 is WSHSY and CDR2 is SAAADI. Trimming took 8 bases from V and 7 from J, leaving 6 bases between them. This CDR3 is CASGGNSPLHF. DNA for the CDR3: TGCGCCAGCGGAGGAAATTCACCCCTCCACTTT.

In this sample, this clone turned up a few times. This chain links TRBV27 with TRBJ1-1; possible D gene TRBD1, 5 bases. Germline V gives CDR1 MNHEY, CDR2 SMNVEV (reference sequence). CDR3 length: 13 amino acids. Trimming shortened V by 3 bases and J by 1 base, and 6 bases separated the two germline ends. In nucleotides, the CDR3 is TGTGCCAGCAGTTTCGGGGCGAACACTGAAGCTTTCTTT. It yields the protein CASSFGANTEAFF.